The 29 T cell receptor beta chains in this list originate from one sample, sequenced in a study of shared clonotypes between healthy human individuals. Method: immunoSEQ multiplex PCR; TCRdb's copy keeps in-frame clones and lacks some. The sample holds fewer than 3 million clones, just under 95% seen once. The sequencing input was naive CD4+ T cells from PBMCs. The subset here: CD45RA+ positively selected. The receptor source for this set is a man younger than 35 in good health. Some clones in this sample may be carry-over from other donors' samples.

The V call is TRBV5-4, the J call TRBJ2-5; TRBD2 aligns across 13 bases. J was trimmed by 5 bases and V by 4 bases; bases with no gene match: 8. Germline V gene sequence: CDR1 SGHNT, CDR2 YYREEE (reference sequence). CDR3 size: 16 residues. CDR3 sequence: CASSQWTSGRGETQYF. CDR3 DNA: TGTGCCAGCAGCCAATGGACTAGCGGGAGAGGGGAGACCCAGTACTTC.

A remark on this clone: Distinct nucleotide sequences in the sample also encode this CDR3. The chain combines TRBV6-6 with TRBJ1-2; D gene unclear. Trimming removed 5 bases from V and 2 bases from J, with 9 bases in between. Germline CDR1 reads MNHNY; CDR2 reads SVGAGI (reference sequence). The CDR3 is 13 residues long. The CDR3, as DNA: TGTGCCAGCAGTCCCGGGAGCAACTATGGCTACACCTTC. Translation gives CASSPGSNYGYTF.

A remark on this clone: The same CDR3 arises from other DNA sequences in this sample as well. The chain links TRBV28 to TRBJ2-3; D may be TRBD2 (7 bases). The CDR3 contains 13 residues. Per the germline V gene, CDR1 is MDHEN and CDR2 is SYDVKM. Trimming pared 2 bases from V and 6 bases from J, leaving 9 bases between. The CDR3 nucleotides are TGTGCCAGCAGTTTAGCGGGGGCCGATACGCAGTATTTT. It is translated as CASSLAGADTQYF.

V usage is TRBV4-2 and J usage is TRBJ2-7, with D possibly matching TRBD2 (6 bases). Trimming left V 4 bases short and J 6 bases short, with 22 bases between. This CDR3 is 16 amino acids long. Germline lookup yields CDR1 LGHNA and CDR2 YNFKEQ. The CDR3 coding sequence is TGTGCCAGCAGCCCCTCCCGGGGGAGGACCTTCCCCGAGCAGTACTTC. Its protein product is CASSPSRGRTFPEQYF.

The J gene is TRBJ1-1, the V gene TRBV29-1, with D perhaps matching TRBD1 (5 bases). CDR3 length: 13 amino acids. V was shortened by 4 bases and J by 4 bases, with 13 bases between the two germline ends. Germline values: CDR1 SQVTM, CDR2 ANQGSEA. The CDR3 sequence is CSVVPGRSTEAFF. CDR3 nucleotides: TGCAGCGTTGTTCCAGGGCGGTCCACTGAAGCTTTCTTT.

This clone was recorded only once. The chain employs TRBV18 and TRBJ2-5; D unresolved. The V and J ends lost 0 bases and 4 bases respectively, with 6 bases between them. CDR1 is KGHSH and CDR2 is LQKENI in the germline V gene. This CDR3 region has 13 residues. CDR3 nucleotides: TGTGCCAGCTCACCACCGGAAAGAGAGACCCAGTACTTC. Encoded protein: CASSPPERETQYF.

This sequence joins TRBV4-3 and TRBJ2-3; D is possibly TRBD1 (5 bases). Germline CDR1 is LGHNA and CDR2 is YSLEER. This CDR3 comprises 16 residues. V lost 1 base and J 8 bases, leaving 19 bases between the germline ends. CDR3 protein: CASSQGVASSRVTQYF. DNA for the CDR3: TGCGCCAGCAGCCAAGGAGTTGCGAGTAGCAGGGTTACGCAGTATTTT.

Here the CDR3 reads CASSLRLPNTEAFF. CDR3 bases: TGTGCCAGCAGCTTGAGACTCCCGAACACTGAAGCTTTCTTT. The chain is built from TRBV5-4 and TRBJ1-1, with unresolved D. CDR3 length: 14 residues. CDR1 SGHNT and CDR2 YYREEE come from the germline V gene (reference sequence). The V gene lost 1 base and the J gene lost 1 base, with 8 bases spanning the gap.

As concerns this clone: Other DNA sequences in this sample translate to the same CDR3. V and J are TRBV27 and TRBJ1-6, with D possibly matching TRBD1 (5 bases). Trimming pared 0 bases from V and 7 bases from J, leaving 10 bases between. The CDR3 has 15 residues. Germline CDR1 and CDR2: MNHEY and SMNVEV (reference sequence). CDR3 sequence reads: CASSLSGRVNSPLHF. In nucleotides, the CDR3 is TGTGCCAGCAGTTTATCGGGCAGGGTAAATTCACCCCTCCACTTT.

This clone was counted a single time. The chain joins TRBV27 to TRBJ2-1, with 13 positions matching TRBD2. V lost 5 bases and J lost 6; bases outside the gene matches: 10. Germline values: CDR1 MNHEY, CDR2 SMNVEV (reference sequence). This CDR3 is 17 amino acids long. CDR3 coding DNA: TGTGCCAGCAGTCCGTACCGACTAGCGGGAGGTGGCAATGAGCAGTTCTTC. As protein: CASSPYRLAGGGNEQFF.

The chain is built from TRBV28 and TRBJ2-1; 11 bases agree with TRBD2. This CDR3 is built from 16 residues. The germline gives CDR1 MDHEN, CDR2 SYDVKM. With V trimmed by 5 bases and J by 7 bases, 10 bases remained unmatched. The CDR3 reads CASSAPLAGGPNEQFF. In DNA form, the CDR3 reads TGTGCCAGCAGTGCCCCTCTAGCGGGAGGCCCTAATGAGCAGTTCTTC.

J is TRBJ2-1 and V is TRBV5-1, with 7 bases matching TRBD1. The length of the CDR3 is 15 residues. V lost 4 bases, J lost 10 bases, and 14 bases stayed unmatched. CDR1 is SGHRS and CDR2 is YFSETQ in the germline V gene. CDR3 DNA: TGCGCCAGCAGCGCCCTACAGACAGGGTATGAGGAGCAGTTCTTC. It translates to CASSALQTGYEEQFF.

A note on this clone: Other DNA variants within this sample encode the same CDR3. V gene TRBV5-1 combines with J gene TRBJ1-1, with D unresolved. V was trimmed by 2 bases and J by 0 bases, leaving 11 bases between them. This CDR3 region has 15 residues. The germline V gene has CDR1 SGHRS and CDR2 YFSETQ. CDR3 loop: CASSLLTGMNTEAFF. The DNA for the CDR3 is TGCGCCAGCAGCTTATTGACCGGCATGAACACTGAAGCTTTCTTT.

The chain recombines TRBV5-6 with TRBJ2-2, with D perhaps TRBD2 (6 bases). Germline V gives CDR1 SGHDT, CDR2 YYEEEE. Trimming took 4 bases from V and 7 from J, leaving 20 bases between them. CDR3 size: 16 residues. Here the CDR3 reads CASSGGWPTGDGELFF. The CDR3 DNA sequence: TGTGCCAGCAGCGGGGGGTGGCCGACGGGAGACGGGGAGCTGTTTTTT. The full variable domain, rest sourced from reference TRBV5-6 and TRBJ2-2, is DAGVTQSPTHLIKTRGQQVTLRCSPKSGHDTVSWYQQALGQGPQFIFQYYEEEERQRGNFPDRFSGHQFPNYSSELNVNALLLGDSALYLCASSGGWPTGDGELFFGEGSRLTVL.

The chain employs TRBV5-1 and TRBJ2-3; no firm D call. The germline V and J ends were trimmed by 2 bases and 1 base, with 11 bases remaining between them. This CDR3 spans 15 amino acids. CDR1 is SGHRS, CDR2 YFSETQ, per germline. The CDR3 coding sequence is TGCGCCAGCAGCTTTTCCCCACTTGGCACAGATACGCAGTATTTT. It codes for CASSFSPLGTDTQYF. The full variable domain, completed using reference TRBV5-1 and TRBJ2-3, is KAGVTQTPRYLIKTRGQQVTLSCSPISGHRSVSWYQQTPGQGLQFLFEYFSETQRNKGNFPGRFSGRQFSNSRSEMNVSTLELGDSALYLCASSFSPLGTDTQYFGPGTRLTVL.

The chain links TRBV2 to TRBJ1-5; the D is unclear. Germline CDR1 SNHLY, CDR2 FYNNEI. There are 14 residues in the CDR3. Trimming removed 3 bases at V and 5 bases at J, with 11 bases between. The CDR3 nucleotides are TGTGCCAGCAGTGAGGACGACCTATATCAGCCCCAGCATTTT. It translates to CASSEDDLYQPQHF.

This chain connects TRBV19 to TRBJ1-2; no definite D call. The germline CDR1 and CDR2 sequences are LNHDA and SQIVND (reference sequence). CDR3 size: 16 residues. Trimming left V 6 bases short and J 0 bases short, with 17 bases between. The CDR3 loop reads CASSQRGPTSNYGYTF. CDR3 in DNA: TGTGCCAGTAGCCAACGAGGGCCCACATCTAACTATGGCTACACCTTC.

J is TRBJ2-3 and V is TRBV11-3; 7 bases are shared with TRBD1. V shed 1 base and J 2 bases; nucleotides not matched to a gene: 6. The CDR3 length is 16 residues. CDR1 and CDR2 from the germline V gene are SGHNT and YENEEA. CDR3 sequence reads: CASSLGTGLATDTQYF. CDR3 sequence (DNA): TGTGCCAGCAGCTTAGGGACAGGTCTTGCCACAGATACGCAGTATTTT.

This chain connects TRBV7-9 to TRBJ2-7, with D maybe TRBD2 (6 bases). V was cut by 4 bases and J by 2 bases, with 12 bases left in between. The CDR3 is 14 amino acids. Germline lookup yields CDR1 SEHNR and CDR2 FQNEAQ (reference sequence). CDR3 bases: TGTGCCAGCAGCTCCCAGGCGGGGCCCTACGAGCAGTACTTC. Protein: CASSSQAGPYEQYF.

CDR3 coding DNA: TGTGCCAGCAGTGGGGACAGCTTCTACGAGCAGTACTTC. The encoded protein is CASSGDSFYEQYF. The chain combines TRBV2 with TRBJ2-7; 7 nucleotides line up with TRBD1. CDR3 length: 13 residues. Looked up from germline, CDR1 is SNHLY and CDR2 is FYNNEI. J was trimmed by 3 bases and V by 4 bases; bases with no gene match: 3.

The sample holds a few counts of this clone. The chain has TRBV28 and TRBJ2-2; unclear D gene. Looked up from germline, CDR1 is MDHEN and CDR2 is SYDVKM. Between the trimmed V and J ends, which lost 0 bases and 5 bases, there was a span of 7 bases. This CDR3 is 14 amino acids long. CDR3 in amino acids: CASSLWSGTGELFF. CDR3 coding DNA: TGTGCCAGCAGTTTATGGAGTGGGACCGGGGAGCTGTTTTTT.

The CDR3 bases are TGTGCCAGCAGCTTAAGGACAGGGCAAGCCTACGAGCAGTACTTC. Translating gives CASSLRTGQAYEQYF. The V gene is TRBV11-3, the J gene TRBJ2-7; 8 positions agree with TRBD1. The CDR3 has 15 residues. In germline, CDR1 is SGHNT, CDR2 YENEEA. The ends lost 2 bases at V and 2 bases at J; junction bases unmatched: 5.

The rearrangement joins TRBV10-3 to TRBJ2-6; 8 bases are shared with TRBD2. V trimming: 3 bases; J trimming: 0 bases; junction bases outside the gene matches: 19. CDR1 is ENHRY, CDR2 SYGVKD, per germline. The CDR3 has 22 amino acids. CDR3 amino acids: CAISDYSGGGPPRYSGANVLTF. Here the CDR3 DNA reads TGTGCCATCAGTGATTACTCGGGGGGGGGACCTCCGCGCTACTCTGGGGCCAACGTCCTGACTTTC.

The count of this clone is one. The CDR3 DNA is TGTGCCAGCAGTGAATGGGGACAGGGGGCGCTGGGTCAGCCCCAGCATTTT. This sequence encodes CASSEWGQGALGQPQHF. The J gene is TRBJ1-5, the V gene TRBV6-1; 12 positions match TRBD1. V lost 2 bases to trimming and J lost 6 bases; unmatched junction nucleotides: 8. The germline CDR1 and CDR2 sequences are MNHNS and SASEGT. The CDR3 is 17 amino acids.

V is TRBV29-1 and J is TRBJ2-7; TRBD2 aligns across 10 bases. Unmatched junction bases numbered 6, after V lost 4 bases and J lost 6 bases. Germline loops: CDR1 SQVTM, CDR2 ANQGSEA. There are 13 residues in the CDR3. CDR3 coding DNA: TGCAGCGTTGCCGCTAGCGGGGGCCTCGAGCAGTACTTC. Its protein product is CSVAASGGLEQYF.

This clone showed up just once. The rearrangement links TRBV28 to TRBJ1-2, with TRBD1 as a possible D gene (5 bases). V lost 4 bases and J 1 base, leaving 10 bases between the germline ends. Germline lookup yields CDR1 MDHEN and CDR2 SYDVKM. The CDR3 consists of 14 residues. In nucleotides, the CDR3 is TGTGCCAGCAGTTCAGGGTTCTTTAACTATGGCTACACCTTC. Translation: CASSSGFFNYGYTF.

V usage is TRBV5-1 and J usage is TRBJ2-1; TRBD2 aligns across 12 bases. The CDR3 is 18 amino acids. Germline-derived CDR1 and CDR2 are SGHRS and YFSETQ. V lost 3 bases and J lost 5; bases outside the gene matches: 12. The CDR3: CASSSQLFGLAGNNEQFF. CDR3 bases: TGCGCCAGCAGCTCCCAACTATTCGGACTAGCGGGAAACAATGAGCAGTTCTTC. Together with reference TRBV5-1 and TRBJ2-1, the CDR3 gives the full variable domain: KAGVTQTPRYLIKTRGQQVTLSCSPISGHRSVSWYQQTPGQGLQFLFEYFSETQRNKGNFPGRFSGRQFSNSRSEMNVSTLELGDSALYLCASSSQLFGLAGNNEQFFGPGTRLTVL.

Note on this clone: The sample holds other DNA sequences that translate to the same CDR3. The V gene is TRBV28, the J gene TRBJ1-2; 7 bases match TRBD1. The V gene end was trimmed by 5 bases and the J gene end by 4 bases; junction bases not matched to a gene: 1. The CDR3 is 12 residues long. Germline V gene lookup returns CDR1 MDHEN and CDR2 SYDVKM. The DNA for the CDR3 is TGTGCCAGCAGTGCAGGGGGCTATGGCTACACCTTC. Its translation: CASSAGGYGYTF.

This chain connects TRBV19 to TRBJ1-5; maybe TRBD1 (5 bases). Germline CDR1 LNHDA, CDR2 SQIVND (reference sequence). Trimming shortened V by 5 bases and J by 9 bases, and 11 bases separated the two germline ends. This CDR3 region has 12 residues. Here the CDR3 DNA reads TGTGCCAGTAGTCGGGGGAGAGGGCCCCAGCATTTT. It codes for CASSRGRGPQHF.